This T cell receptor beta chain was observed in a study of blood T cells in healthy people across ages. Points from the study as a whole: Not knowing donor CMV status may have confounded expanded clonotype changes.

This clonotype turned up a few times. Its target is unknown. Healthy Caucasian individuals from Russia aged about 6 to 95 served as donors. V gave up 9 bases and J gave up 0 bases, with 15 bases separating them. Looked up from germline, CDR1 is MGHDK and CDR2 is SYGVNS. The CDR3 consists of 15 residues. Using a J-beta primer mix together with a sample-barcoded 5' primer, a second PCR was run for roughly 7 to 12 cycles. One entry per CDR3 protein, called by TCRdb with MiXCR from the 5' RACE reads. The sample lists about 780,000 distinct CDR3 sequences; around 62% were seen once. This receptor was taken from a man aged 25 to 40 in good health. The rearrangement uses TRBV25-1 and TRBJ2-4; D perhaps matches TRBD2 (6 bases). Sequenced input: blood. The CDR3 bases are TGTGCCAGTACCGCTAGCGCCGGAGCCAAAAACATTCAGTACTTC. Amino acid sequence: CASTASAGAKNIQYF.